The present entry profiles one T cell receptor (beta chain) with its context. Since a much larger clone is just one base distant, this may be a read error. This sample stems from a study of tumor-infiltrating lymphocytes in primary liver carcinoma. Study background: Ages ranged from 30 to 69, with HCC or mixed HCC-cholangiocarcinoma.

The CDR3 is 11 residues long. Trimming left V 5 bases short and J 10 bases short, with 11 bases between. Germline V gene sequence: CDR1 GTSNPN, CDR2 SVGIG (reference sequence). Co-extraction of both nucleic acids (RNA and DNA) used roughly 18-32 mg of unsorted bulk tissue. With approximately 470 ng total RNA as template and a constant-region primer, TCR beta cDNA was made. Researchers made the TCR beta libraries by running three nested multiplex PCR rounds with slightly modified ARM-PCR. Amplification in the first two PCR rounds was performed using TRBV1-TRBV30 forward primers and a C-beta reverse primer for around 10 cycles each. TCRdb re-called the multiplex PCR reads through MiXCR, storing one row per CDR3 protein. The table has around 81,000 distinct CDR3 sequences, 71% seen once.

This TCR was recovered from a woman aged 60-70 years with primary liver carcinoma and hepatitis B virus infection. The chain couples TRBV30 to TRBJ1-4, with D hard to call. The source material was liver tumor tissue from sampling region 4. Subset given: tumor region T4, right-lateral pole. The CDR3 reads CAWLADLKLFF. CDR3 sequence (DNA): TGTGCCTGGCTGGCGGACCTAAAACTGTTTTTT.